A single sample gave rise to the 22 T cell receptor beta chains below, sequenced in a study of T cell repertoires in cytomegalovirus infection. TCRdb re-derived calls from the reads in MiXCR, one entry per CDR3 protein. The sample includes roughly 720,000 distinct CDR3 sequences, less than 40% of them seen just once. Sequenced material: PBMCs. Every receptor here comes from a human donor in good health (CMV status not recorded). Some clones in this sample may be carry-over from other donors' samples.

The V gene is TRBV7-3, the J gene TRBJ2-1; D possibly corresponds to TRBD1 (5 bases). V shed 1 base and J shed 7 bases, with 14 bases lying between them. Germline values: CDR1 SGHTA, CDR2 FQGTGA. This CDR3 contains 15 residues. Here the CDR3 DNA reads TGTGCCAGCAGCTTAAATTGGGGCGACAAGAATGAGCAGTTCTTC. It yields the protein CASSLNWGDKNEQFF.

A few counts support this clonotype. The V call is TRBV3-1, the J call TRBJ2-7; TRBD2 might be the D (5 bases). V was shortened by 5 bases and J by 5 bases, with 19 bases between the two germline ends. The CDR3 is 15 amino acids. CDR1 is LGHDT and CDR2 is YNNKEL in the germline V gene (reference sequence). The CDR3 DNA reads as TGTGCCAGCAGCTCACAACGGAAGCCGGAGGACGAGCAGTACTTC. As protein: CASSSQRKPEDEQYF.

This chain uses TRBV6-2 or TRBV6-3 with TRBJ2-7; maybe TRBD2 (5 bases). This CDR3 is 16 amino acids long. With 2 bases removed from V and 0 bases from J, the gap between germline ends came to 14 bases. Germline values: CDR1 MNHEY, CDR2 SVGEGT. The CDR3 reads CASSYPGGRGSYEQYF. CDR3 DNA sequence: TGTGCCAGCAGTTACCCGGGTGGGAGAGGCTCCTACGAGCAGTACTTC.

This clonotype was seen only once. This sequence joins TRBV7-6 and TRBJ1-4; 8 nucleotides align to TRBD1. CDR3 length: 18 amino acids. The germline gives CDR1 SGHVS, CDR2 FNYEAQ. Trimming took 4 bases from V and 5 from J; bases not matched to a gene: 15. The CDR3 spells CASSSYPGVDRANEKLFF. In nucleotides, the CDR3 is TGTGCCAGCAGCTCCTACCCGGGGGTGGACAGGGCGAATGAAAAACTGTTTTTT.

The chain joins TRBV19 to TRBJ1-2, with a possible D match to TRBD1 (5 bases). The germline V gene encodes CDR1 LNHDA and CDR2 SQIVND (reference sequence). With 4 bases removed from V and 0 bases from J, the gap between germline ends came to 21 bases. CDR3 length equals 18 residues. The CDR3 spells CASSTRAQGRFTNYGYTF. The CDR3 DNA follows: TGTGCCAGTAGTACGAGAGCGCAGGGAAGATTTACTAACTATGGCTACACCTTC.

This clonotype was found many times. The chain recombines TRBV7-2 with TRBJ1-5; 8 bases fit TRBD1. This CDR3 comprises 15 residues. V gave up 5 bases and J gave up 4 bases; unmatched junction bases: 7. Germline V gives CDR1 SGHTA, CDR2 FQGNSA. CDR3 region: CASSPDRGDNQPQHF. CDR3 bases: TGTGCCAGCAGCCCCGACAGGGGCGATAATCAGCCCCAGCATTTT.

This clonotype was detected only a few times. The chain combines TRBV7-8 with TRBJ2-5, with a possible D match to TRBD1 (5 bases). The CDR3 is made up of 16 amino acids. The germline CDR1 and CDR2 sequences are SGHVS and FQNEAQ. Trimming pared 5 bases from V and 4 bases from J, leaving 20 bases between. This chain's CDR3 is CASSRRTSLKTETQYF. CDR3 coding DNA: TGTGCCAGCAGCAGACGGACATCCCTCAAAACAGAGACCCAGTACTTC.

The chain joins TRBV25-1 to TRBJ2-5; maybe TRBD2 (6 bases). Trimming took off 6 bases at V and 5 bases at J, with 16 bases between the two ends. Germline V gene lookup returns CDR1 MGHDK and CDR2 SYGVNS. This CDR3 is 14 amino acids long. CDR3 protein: CASRTSPTGETQYF. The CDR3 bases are TGTGCCAGCAGAACTAGCCCTACGGGGGAGACCCAGTACTTC. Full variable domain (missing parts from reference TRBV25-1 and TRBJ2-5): EADIYQTPRYLVIGTGKKITLECSQTMGHDKMYWYQQDPGMELHLIHYSYGVNSTEKGDLSSESTVSRIRTEHFPLTLESARPSHTSQYLCASRTSPTGETQYFGPGTRLLVL.

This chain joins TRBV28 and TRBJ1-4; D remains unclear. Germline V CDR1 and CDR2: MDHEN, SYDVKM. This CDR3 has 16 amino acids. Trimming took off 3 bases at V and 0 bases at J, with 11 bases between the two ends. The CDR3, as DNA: TGTGCCAGCAGTTTGAAGGGTCTCGCAACTAATGAAAAACTGTTTTTT. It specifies CASSLKGLATNEKLFF.

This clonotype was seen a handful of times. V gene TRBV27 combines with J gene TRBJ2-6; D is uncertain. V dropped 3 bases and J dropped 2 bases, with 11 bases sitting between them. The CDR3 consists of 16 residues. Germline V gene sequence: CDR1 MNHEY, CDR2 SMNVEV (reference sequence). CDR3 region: CASSLEFRAGANVLTF. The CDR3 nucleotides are TGTGCCAGCAGTTTGGAGTTCCGGGCTGGGGCCAACGTCCTGACTTTC.

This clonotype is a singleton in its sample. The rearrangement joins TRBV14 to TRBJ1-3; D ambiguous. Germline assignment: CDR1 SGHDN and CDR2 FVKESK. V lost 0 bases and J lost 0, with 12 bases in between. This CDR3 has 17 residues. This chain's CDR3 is CASSQDEGYYSGNTIYF. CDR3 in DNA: TGTGCCAGCAGCCAAGATGAGGGTTACTACTCTGGAAACACCATATATTTT.

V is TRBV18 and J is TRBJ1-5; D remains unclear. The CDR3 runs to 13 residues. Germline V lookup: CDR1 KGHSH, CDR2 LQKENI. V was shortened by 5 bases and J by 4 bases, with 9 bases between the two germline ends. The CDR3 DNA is TGTGCCAGCTCATCTCACATGAATCAGCCCCAGCATTTT. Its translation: CASSSHMNQPQHF.

The chain's CDR3 is CSASRQGYEQFF. Here the CDR3 DNA reads TGCAGTGCTAGTCGGCAGGGTTATGAGCAGTTCTTC. The chain joins TRBV20-1 to TRBJ2-1; D possibly corresponds to TRBD1 (5 bases). The V gene lost 3 bases and the J gene lost 8 bases, with 11 bases spanning the gap. This CDR3 is 12 amino acids long. Looked up from germline, CDR1 is DFQATT and CDR2 is SNEGSKA (reference sequence).

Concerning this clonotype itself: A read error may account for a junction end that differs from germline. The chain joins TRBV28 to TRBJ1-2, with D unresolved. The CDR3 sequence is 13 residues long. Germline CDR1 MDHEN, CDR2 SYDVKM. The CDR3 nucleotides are TGTGCCAGCCGCCACAGAAGAAACTATGGCGACACCTTC. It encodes CASRHRRNYGDTF.

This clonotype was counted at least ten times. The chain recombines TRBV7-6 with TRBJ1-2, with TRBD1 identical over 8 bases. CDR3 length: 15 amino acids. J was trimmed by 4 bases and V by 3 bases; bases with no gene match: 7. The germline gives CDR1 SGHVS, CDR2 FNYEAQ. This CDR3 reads CASSFGQGSLYGYTF. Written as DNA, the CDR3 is TGTGCCAGCAGCTTCGGACAGGGCTCCCTCTATGGCTACACCTTC. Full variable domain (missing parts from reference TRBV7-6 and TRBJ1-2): GAGVSQSPRYKVTKRGQDVALRCDPISGHVSLYWYRQALGQGPEFLTYFNYEAQQDKSGLPNDRFSAERPEGSISTLTIQRTEQRDSAMYRCASSFGQGSLYGYTFGSGTRLTVV.

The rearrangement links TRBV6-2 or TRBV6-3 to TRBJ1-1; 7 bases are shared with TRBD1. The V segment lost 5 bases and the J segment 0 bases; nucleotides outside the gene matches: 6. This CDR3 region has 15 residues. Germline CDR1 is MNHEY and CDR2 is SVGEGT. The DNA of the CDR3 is TGTGCCAGCAGTGCACAGGGGACGGTGAACACTGAAGCTTTCTTT. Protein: CASSAQGTVNTEAFF.

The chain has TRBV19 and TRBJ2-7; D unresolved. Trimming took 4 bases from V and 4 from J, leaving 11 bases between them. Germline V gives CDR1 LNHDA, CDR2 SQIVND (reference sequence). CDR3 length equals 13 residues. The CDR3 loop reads CASSTGLGYEQYF. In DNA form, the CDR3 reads TGTGCCAGTAGTACTGGTTTGGGGTACGAGCAGTACTTC.

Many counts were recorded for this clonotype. This chain's CDR3 is CASSFLQGNEQYF. CDR3 nucleotide sequence: TGTGCCAGCAGCTTCCTACAGGGGAACGAGCAGTACTTC. The chain has TRBV7-3 and TRBJ2-7; the match to TRBD1 covers 7 bases. The J segment lost 5 bases and the V segment lost 3 bases, leaving 4 bases of the junction unmatched. Per germline, CDR1 SGHTA and CDR2 FQGTGA. This CDR3 is built from 13 residues. The full variable domain, rest sourced from reference TRBV7-3 and TRBJ2-7, is GAGVSQTPSNKVTEKGKYVELRCDPISGHTALYWYRQSLGQGPEFLIYFQGTGAADDSGLPNDRFFAVRPEGSVSTLKIQRTERGDSAVYLCASSFLQGNEQYFGPGTRLTVT.

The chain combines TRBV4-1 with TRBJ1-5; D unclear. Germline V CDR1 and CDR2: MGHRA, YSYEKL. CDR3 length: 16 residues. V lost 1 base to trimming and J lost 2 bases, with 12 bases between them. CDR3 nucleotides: TGCGCCAGCAGCCAAGCGTATAAATGGGGCAATCAGCCCCAGCATTTT. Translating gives CASSQAYKWGNQPQHF.

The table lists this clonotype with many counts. CDR3 residues: CASNTPRGLEARNYGYTF. CDR3 bases: TGTGCCAGCAACACACCCCGGGGATTAGAGGCTCGAAACTATGGCTACACCTTC. The V gene is TRBV28, the J gene TRBJ1-2, with unresolved D. With 7 bases removed from V and 2 bases from J, the gap between germline ends came to 26 bases. The CDR3 is made up of 18 amino acids. Germline CDR1 reads MDHEN; CDR2 reads SYDVKM.

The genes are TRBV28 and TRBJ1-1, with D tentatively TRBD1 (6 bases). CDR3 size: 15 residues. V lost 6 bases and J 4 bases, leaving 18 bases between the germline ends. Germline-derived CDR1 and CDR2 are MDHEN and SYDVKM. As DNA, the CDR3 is TGTGCCAGCAGCGAGGGGGACGCTAGGGTCACTGAAGCTTTCTTT. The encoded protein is CASSEGDARVTEAFF.

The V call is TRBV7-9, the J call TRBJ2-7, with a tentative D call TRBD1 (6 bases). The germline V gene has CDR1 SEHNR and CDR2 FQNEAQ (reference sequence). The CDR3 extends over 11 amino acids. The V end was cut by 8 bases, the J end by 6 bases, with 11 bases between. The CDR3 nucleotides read TGTGCCAGCGGGAGAGGGGGCGAGCAGTACTTC. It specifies CASGRGGEQYF. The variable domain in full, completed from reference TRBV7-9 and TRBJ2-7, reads DTGVSQNPRHKITKRGQNVTFRCDPISEHNRLYWYRQTLGQGPEFLTYFQNEAQLEKSRLLSDRFSAERPKGSFSTLEIQRTEQGDSAMYLCASGRGGEQYFGPGTRLTVT.